Detailed here is one T cell receptor (beta chain). Original handling: How many nucleated cells were present was estimated from reference gene primer amplification. This table comes from immunoSEQ multiplex PCR, and its TCRdb copy is limited to in-frame clones, with some not included. V, J and clone size are taken as reported in that table, and D and trimming were inferred from the DNA itself. The table has about 140,000 clones, over 75% seen once. These data come from a study of blood T cell repertoires in COVID-19. Study-level information: COVID-19 samples, acute and convalescent, were from the United States, Italy and Spain. The analysed material was cDNA or gDNA that came from T cells, B-cell-depleted T cells, or PBMCs.

Trimming at V came to 3 bases and at J to 7 bases, leaving 5 bases not matched to a gene. The CDR3 has 13 residues. The germline V gene encodes CDR1 SGHDT and CDR2 YYEEEE. The chain employs TRBV5-6 and TRBJ1-2, with 8 bases that match TRBD1. Input material: peripheral blood. The TCR sequence derives from a man in his sixties with active or convalescent COVID-19. The chain's CDR3 is CASSSQGASGYTF. For the CDR3, the DNA is TGTGCCAGCAGCTCCCAGGGGGCGAGTGGCTACACCTTC.